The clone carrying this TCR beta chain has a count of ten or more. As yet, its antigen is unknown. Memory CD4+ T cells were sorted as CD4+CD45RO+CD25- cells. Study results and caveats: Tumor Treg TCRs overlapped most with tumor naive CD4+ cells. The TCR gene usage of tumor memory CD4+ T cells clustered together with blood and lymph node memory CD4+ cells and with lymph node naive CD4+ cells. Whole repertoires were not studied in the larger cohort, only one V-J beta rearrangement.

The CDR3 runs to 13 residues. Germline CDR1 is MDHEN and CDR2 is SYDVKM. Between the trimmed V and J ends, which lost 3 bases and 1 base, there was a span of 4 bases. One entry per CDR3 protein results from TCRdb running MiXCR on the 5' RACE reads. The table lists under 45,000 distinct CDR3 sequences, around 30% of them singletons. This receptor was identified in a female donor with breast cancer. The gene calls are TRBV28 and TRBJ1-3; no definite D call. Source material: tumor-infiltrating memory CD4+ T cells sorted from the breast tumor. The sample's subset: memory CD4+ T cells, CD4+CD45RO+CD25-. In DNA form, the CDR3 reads TGTGCCAGCAGTTTTGGTTCTGGAAACACCATATATTTT. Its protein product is CASSFGSGNTIYF. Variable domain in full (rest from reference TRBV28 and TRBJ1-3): DVKVTQSSRYLVKRTGEKVFLECVQDMDHENMFWYRQDPGLGLRLIYFSYDVKMKEKGDIPEGYSVSREKKERFSLILESASTNQTSMYLCASSFGSGNTIYFGEGSWLTVV.